The entry below gives a single T cell receptor (beta chain) sequence along with its context. There is no known antigen for this receptor. No base-level quality is on record; no much larger clone is a single base apart. This record comes from a study of regulatory T cells in long-lasting Graves disease (dated by TCRdb to the early 2020s). Regarding the research as a whole: Persistent Graves' disease was defined as antithyroid drug treatment for over 5 years with persistently positive TSH receptor autoantibodies. Persistent Graves' disease patients were compared with newly diagnosed Graves' disease patients by peripheral blood TCR sequencing and RNA sequencing. The study took place in China and was registered as a clinical trial. A total of around 35 samples underwent TCR sequencing, from around 13 patients with persistent Graves' disease and some 20 patients with newly diagnosed Graves' disease. Antithyroid drugs had been taken for 10 to 13 years on average by persistent Graves' disease patients in the clinical cohort.

For CDR1 and CDR2, the germline V gene lists SGHAT and FQNNGV. Counted from cysteine to phenylalanine, this CDR3 has 13 amino acids. The read is trimmed to its CDR3 DNA, 39 bases read in frame from base 1. V is clipped by 0 bases and J by 7 bases, and the sequence between their germline boundaries is 9 bases long. Summary of the overall study and its limitations: Only the TCR beta chain was sequenced and analyzed. Persistent Graves' disease patients showed lower TCR Shannon entropy and fewer highly expanded clones than newly diagnosed patients, suggesting clonal expansion. More public clonotypes were shared among persistent patients (over 2,500) than among newly diagnosed patients (just under 1,000). The small sample size was acknowledged by the authors as a limitation that may reduce accuracy. TRBV28, TRBJ1-2 and TRBJ2-5 were preferentially used in persistent disease, while TRBV20-1 and TRBJ2-1 were favored in newly diagnosed disease. Only peripheral blood was studied, because thyroid tissue, the primary lesion, was inaccessible.

Preparation of the library involved multiplex PCR. Sequencing instrument: Illumina HiSeq 4000. CDR3 regions were amplified by Arm-PCR with iRepertoire HTBI primers to construct TCR beta libraries. Before sequencing, the PCR products underwent gel purification. For the original study's pipeline: Across samples, around 58 TRBV and 14 TRBJ segments were identified and used for gene usage analysis of CDR3 amino acid clonotypes. COPE and FqMerger were used to merge filtered high-quality paired reads into contigs. BLAST was used to align contigs to the IMGT TRBV, TRBD and TRBJ reference genes, and CDR3 was defined following IMGT. Any clonotype with a frequency above 0.1% was counted as a highly expanded clone. Shannon entropy served as the measure of repertoire diversity, while the Gini coefficient captured V-J evenness. A clonotype was considered public if more than one individual shared it. TCRdb reran the public reads through fastp at Q25 and MiXCR, keeping productive beta chains. Each entry is one CDR3 protein sequence, shown with its most common DNA and genes. Clone size and V and J calls follow TCRdb, not the original study. This sample holds about 660,000 distinct CDR3 sequences; about 32% were observed only once. Clones ranked in the top ten supply 40% to 55% of the sample.

The time point label here, explained by the study, means: persistent/refractory GD, antithyroid drugs over 5 years with positive TRAb. For both TCR sequencing and RNA sequencing, RNA was extracted from PBMCs in TRIzol. Graves' disease was diagnosed according to American Thyroid Association guidelines. The patients came from an endocrinology department in Xi'an, China. Each patient gave 9 to 10 milliliters of peripheral blood, collected in an EDTA anticoagulant tube. PBMCs were isolated by Ficoll Paque Plus density gradient separation without further T cell sorting. An Agilent 2100 Bioanalyzer and agarose gel were used to check RNA quality, while a NanoDrop 2000 measured RNA concentration.

Sequencing was performed on peripheral blood mononuclear cells (PBMCs), taken when the disease was refractory, from a patient treated with antithyroid drugs. The rearranged chain carries TRBV11-2 and TRBJ1-2, with no confidently assigned D gene. This receptor was taken from a female donor with Graves disease. The CDR3 reads as follows: CASSLDWTFGYTF. The nucleotide sequence reads as follows: TGTGCCAGCAGCTTAGATTGGACGTTTGGCTACACCTTC.